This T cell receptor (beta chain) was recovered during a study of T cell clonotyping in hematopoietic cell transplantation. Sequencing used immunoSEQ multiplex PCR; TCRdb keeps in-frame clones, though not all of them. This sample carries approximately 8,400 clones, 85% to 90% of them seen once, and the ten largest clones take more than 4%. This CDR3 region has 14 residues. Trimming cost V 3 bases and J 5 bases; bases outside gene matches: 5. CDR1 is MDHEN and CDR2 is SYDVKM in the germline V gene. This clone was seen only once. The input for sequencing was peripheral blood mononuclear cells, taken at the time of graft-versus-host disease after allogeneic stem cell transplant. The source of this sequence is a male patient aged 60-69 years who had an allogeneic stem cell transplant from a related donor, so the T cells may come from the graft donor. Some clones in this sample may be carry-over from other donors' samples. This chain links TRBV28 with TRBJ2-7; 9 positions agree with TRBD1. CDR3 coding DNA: TGTGCCAGCAGTTTGTTGGGACAGGGCGACGAGCAGTACTTC. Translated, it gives CASSLLGQGDEQYF.